The rows below give T cell receptor beta chains drawn from one sample of a study of tumor-infiltrating lymphocytes in primary liver carcinoma. Using its own MiXCR run on the multiplex PCR reads, TCRdb lists one record per CDR3 protein. The sample yields around 47,000 distinct CDR3 sequences, around 66% seen once. The sample consisted of liver tumor tissue from sampling region 2. All receptors derive from a man aged 35 to 55 with primary liver carcinoma and hepatitis B virus infection. Each CDR3 is given with its conserved first and last residue. A D gene is named only where the DNA matches it firmly. Only part of the rows carry a size: once, few, many, or a class if the clone is expanded.

v_gene	d_gene	abundance	j_gene	CDR3aa	CDR3nt
TRBV6-5	.	once	TRBJ2-1	CASSEDWVVNKQFF	TGTGCCAGCAGCGAGGACTGGGTGGTCAATAAGCAGTTCTTC
TRBV6-5	TRBD2	many	TRBJ2-7	CASSSSGNLVEQYF	TGTGCCAGCAGTTCAAGCGGGAACCTCGTCGAGCAGTACTTC
TRBV7-6	.	.	TRBJ2-3	CVSSPNLVDTQYF	TGTGTCAGCAGCCCCAACTTAGTGGATACGCAGTATTTT
TRBV12-3/TRBV12-4	TRBD1	.	TRBJ2-5	CASSHEVPGGRETQYF	TGTGCCAGCAGCCATGAGGTTCCAGGGGGCCGAGAGACTCAGTACTTC
TRBV10-2	.	once	TRBJ1-2	CASSEFGGTPNYGYTF	TGCGCCAGCAGTGAGTTCGGCGGAACTCCTAACTATGGCTACACCTTC
TRBV6-6	.	.	TRBJ2-5	CASSYSGRRETQYF	TGTGCCAGCAGTTACTCTGGGCGGCGAGAGACCCAGTACTTT
TRBV5-1	TRBD2	once	TRBJ2-1	CASSFSGWYNEQFF	TGCGCCAGCAGCTTTAGCGGGTGGTACAATGAGCAGTTCTTT
TRBV6-1	TRBD1	.	TRBJ1-2	CGSSTGQSYGHTF	TGTGGCAGCAGTACGGGACAGTCATATGGCCACACCTTC
TRBV12-3/TRBV12-4	.	.	TRBJ2-1	CASSFEYIYHEQFF	TGTGCCAGCAGTTTTGAGTATATCTACCATGAGCAGTTCTTC
TRBV2	TRBD2	few	TRBJ2-5	CASSGPAGGETQYF	TGTGCCAGCAGTGGCCCAGCGGGAGGGGAGACCCAGTACTTC
TRBV20-1	.	.	TRBJ2-2	CSAPRSGQGSAGGLFF	TGCAGTGCACCGAGGTCCGGCCAGGGGAGCGCCGGGGGGCTGTTTTTT
TRBV6-2/TRBV6-3	TRBD2	.	TRBJ2-1	CSSKGSGRTGQFF	TGTTCCAGCAAGGGAAGCGGGAGGACTGGGCAGTTCTTC
TRBV4-1	.	.	TRBJ2-3	CSSSQQTGITQYF	TGCTCCAGCAGCCAACAGACGGGGATTACGCAGTATTTT
TRBV29-1	.	.	TRBJ2-5	CSVMASGGQETQHF	TGCAGCGTTATGGCGAGTGGGGGGCAAGAGACCCAGCACTTC
TRBV28	TRBD2	.	TRBJ2-4	CATLAGGAQNFQYF	TGTGCCACCTTAGCGGGAGGGGCCCAAAACTTTCAGTACTTT
TRBV14	.	medium-sized	TRBJ1-2	CASTPLWGYTF	TGTGCCAGCACACCCCTATGGGGCTACACCTTC
TRBV6-1	.	.	TRBJ2-5	CVSSNNLGGETQYF	TGTGTCAGCTCCAATAACCTCGGAGGGGAGACCCAGTACTTC